The 11 T cell receptor beta chains below come from one sample, sequenced in a study of resident and recirculating memory T cells in vitiligo. Clones were sequenced by immunoSEQ multiplex PCR, and TCRdb holds only the in-frame ones, with some missing. The table records fewer than 80,000 clones, 90% to 95% of them present only once. Sequenced input: blood. The receptors were gathered from a male donor with vitiligo.

The gene calls are TRBV28 and TRBJ2-1; D may be TRBD1 (6 bases). In germline, CDR1 is MDHEN, CDR2 SYDVKM. CDR3 size: 15 residues. Trimming took 4 bases from V and 8 from J, leaving 18 bases between them. In DNA form, the CDR3 reads TGTGCCAGCAGTTCCGGGACACTTCGAAGGGATGAGCAGTTCTTC. Its translation is CASSSGTLRRDEQFF.

The chain recombines TRBV2 with TRBJ2-7; TRBD1 is a possible D gene (5 bases). Germline V gene sequence: CDR1 SNHLY, CDR2 FYNNEI. The CDR3 length is 13 residues. V was shortened by 7 bases and J by 5 bases, with 15 bases between the two germline ends. The CDR3 nucleotides are TGTGCCAGCACTGGTGCCAGGGTCCACGAGCAGTACTTC. It encodes CASTGARVHEQYF.

The chain combines TRBV4-3 with TRBJ2-5, with TRBD1 matching over 7 bases. The J segment lost 4 bases and the V segment lost 0 bases, leaving 11 bases of the junction unmatched. The germline V gene encodes CDR1 LGHNA and CDR2 YSLEER. The CDR3 consists of 17 residues. The CDR3 coding sequence is TGCGCCAGCAGCCAAGATCGAGGGGGATACAGGGGAGAGACCCAGTACTTC. This translates into CASSQDRGGYRGETQYF.

The chain is built from TRBV7-9 and TRBJ1-4, with TRBD1 matching 8 bases. Germline assignment: CDR1 SEHNR and CDR2 FQNEAQ (reference sequence). V lost 3 bases and J lost 7; bases outside the gene matches: 4. This CDR3 is 14 amino acids long. CDR3 loop: CASSFSGGGEKLFF. The CDR3 DNA sequence: TGTGCCAGCAGCTTTTCAGGGGGCGGTGAAAAACTGTTTTTT. The full variable domain, completed using reference TRBV7-9 and TRBJ1-4, is DTGVSQNPRHKITKRGQNVTFRCDPISEHNRLYWYRQTLGQGPEFLTYFQNEAQLEKSRLLSDRFSAERPKGSFSTLEIQRTEQGDSAMYLCASSFSGGGEKLFFGSGTQLSVL.

The V gene is TRBV5-4, the J gene TRBJ2-3; a weak D match, TRBD2 (7 bases). V shed 2 bases and J shed 3 bases, with 13 bases lying between them. There are 15 residues in the CDR3. Germline V gene data show CDR1 as SGHNT and CDR2 as YYREEE (reference sequence). The CDR3, as DNA: TGTGCCAGCAGCTTCTCGGGGGGCCTTACAGATACGCAGTATTTT. Its protein is CASSFSGGLTDTQYF.

The V call is TRBV7-9, the J call TRBJ1-5, with 8 bases identical to TRBD1. The ends lost 3 bases at V and 0 bases at J; junction bases unmatched: 7. Germline V CDR1 and CDR2: SEHNR, FQNEAQ (reference sequence). This CDR3 has 17 amino acids. The CDR3 coding sequence is TGTGCCAGCAGCTTTACAGGGGGGCCCTATAGCAATCAGCCCCAGCATTTT. Its protein product is CASSFTGGPYSNQPQHF.

The chain carries TRBV11-2 and TRBJ1-2; D is undetermined. The CDR3 totals 12 residues. Germline values: CDR1 SGHAT, CDR2 FQNNGV. V dropped 1 base and J dropped 8 bases, with 8 bases sitting between them. In nucleotides, the CDR3 is TGTGCCAGCAGCTTAGGACTGTGGGGCTACACCTTC. Encoded protein: CASSLGLWGYTF.

The chain carries TRBV6-5 and TRBJ2-3, with D possibly matching TRBD2 (6 bases). V lost 0 bases, J lost 2 bases, and 9 bases lay in between. The CDR3 loop spans 15 amino acids. Germline assignment: CDR1 MNHEY and CDR2 SVGAGI. The CDR3 protein is CASSYSSGYTDTQYF. The CDR3 bases are TGTGCCAGCAGTTACTCTAGCGGTTACACAGATACGCAGTATTTT.

The chain recombines TRBV19 with TRBJ1-1, with D uncertain. CDR1 and CDR2 (germline): LNHDA, SQIVND (reference sequence). Trimming took off 5 bases at V and 4 bases at J, with 17 bases between the two ends. There are 15 residues in the CDR3. CDR3 in DNA: TGTGCCAGTAGTCCCAGAACATGGGAGGGCACTGAAGCTTTCTTT. This translates into CASSPRTWEGTEAFF. Using reference TRBV19 and TRBJ1-1 for the parts outside the CDR3, the full variable domain is DGGITQSPKYLFRKEGQNVTLSCEQNLNHDAMYWYRQDPGQGLRLIYYSQIVNDFQKGDIAEGYSVSREKKESFPLTVTSAQKNPTAFYLCASSPRTWEGTEAFFGQGTRLTVV.

The chain uses TRBV9 and TRBJ1-6, with a tentative D call TRBD1 (6 bases). Germline lookup yields CDR1 SGDLS and CDR2 YYNGEE. V was shortened by 2 bases and J by 0 bases, with 12 bases between the two germline ends. The CDR3 loop spans 17 amino acids. CDR3 in amino acids: CASSVEGGTSYNSPLHF. Written as DNA, the CDR3 is TGTGCCAGCAGCGTGGAGGGGGGGACCTCCTATAATTCACCCCTCCACTTT.

The V and J genes are TRBV30 and TRBJ1-2; D ambiguous. V shed 3 bases and J shed 4 bases, with 12 bases lying between them. CDR3 length equals 13 residues. The germline gives CDR1 GTSNPN, CDR2 SVGIG (reference sequence). CDR3 bases: TGTGCCTGGAGCCGCGCGTCAACCTATGGCTACACCTTC. Translated: CAWSRASTYGYTF.